This TCR beta chain was recovered during a study of cytomegalovirus exposure and HLA in healthy donors. Study information: Of the donors genotyped, approximately 430 in all, 81% fell in the Caucasian-associated ancestry cluster.

PCR amplification relied on 60 Vbeta primers (plus 13 Jbeta primers). The protocol was immunoSEQ multiplex PCR, while the TCRdb copy is restricted to in-frame clones and leaves out a portion. The table lists roughly 130,000 clones, about 80% of them singletons, with approximately 4% in the top ten. The sequence came from a woman aged 40 to 49 in good health and CMV-seronegative. Sequencing used PBMCs.

CDR3 residues: CASTLGGTYGYTF. CDR3 in DNA: TGTGCCAGTACCCTCGGGGGGACCTATGGCTACACCTTC. The J gene is TRBJ1-2, the V gene TRBV19, with D possibly matching TRBD1 (5 bases). Trimming pared 7 bases from V and 4 bases from J, leaving 13 bases between. The CDR3 is made up of 13 amino acids. The germline gives CDR1 LNHDA, CDR2 SQIVND (reference sequence).